These 14 T cell receptor beta chains originate from one sample sequenced in a study of monozygotic twins with inflammatory bowel disease. From its re-call of the 5' RACE reads, TCRdb lists each CDR3 protein once, without DNA. Across 150,000 to 200,000 distinct CDR3 sequences, the top ten clones capture about 2.4% of the sample. The sample taken for sequencing was blood. Every receptor here comes from a human donor with ulcerative colitis or Crohn's disease, or a healthy co-twin of an affected twin (not recorded which).

The genes are TRBV5-5 and TRBJ1-3. The germline V gene encodes CDR1 SGHKS and CDR2 YYEKEE (reference sequence). This CDR3 is 16 amino acids long. CDR3 in amino acids: CASSLPASTSGNTIYF.

The J gene is TRBJ2-1, the V gene TRBV20-1. The CDR3 is 15 residues long. Looked up from germline, CDR1 is DFQATT and CDR2 is SNEGSKA (reference sequence). This chain's CDR3 is CGARESGITYNEQFF.

The rearrangement joins TRBV6-1 to TRBJ2-3; TCRdb lists TRBD1, though no DNA is available to test this call. The CDR3 covers 15 residues. Per the germline V gene, CDR1 is MNHNS and CDR2 is SASEGT. The CDR3 sequence is CASSEHTPATDTQYF.

The chain is built from TRBV27 and TRBJ1-6; TCRdb reports TRBD1, a call that lacks DNA to check it against. CDR1 MNHEY and CDR2 SMNVEV come from the germline V gene (reference sequence). The CDR3 sequence is 17 residues long. The CDR3 reads CASSLSTGSLNNSPLHF.

V usage is TRBV28 and J usage is TRBJ1-1; with no DNA, the TCRdb D assignment of TRBD1 cannot be verified. This CDR3 has 14 amino acids. Germline lookup yields CDR1 MDHEN and CDR2 SYDVKM. The CDR3 is CASRIQGGGTEAFF.

CDR3: CASRLLTGGSNEKLFF. The J gene is TRBJ1-4, the V gene TRBV6-5; no DNA is available, so the TRBD1 call from TCRdb remains unchecked. The CDR3 loop spans 16 amino acids. Germline lookup yields CDR1 MNHEY and CDR2 SVGAGI.

The chain links TRBV5-6 to TRBJ2-5; TCRdb outputs TRBD1, but without DNA this stays unchecked. In germline, CDR1 is SGHDT, CDR2 YYEEEE. CDR3 size: 14 residues. The CDR3 protein is CASSFRDYQETQYF. Together with reference TRBV5-6 and TRBJ2-5, the CDR3 gives the full variable domain: DAGVTQSPTHLIKTRGQQVTLRCSPKSGHDTVSWYQQALGQGPQFIFQYYEEEERQRGNFPDRFSGHQFPNYSSELNVNALLLGDSALYLCASSFRDYQETQYFGPGTRLLVL.

The rearrangement joins TRBV5-1 to TRBJ2-3; TCRdb proposes TRBD1, but this gene call is untestable without DNA. Germline lookup yields CDR1 SGHRS and CDR2 YFSETQ. This CDR3 region has 16 residues. CDR3 loop: CASSDEPDRSTDTQYF.

V is TRBV7-2 and J is TRBJ2-1. CDR1 and CDR2 (germline): SGHTA, FQGNSA. The CDR3 consists of 14 residues. The CDR3 reads CASSPRAFYNEQFF.

The chain is built from TRBV12-3 or TRBV12-4 and TRBJ2-1; TCRdb reports TRBD2, a call that lacks DNA to check it against. The CDR3 length is 17 residues. This chain's CDR3 is CASIGTSGRGNYNEQFF.

CDR3 loop: CASRLALAAGNTIYF. The rearrangement joins TRBV5-1 to TRBJ1-3. Germline V gene sequence: CDR1 SGHRS, CDR2 YFSETQ. CDR3 length equals 15 residues.

J is TRBJ2-3 and V is TRBV20-1; the TCRdb call, TRBD2, lacks DNA for checking. Germline V gene sequence: CDR1 DFQATT, CDR2 SNEGSKA (reference sequence). The CDR3 loop spans 16 amino acids. This CDR3 reads CSAPGTRLGRADTQYF.

This sequence joins TRBV5-1 and TRBJ2-5; the D gene TCRdb calls, TRBD1, cannot be checked with no DNA. The CDR3 is made up of 13 amino acids. Germline V gene sequence: CDR1 SGHRS, CDR2 YFSETQ. This CDR3 reads CASSLPLQETQYF.

The chain carries TRBV9 and TRBJ2-4; TCRdb's D gene call, TRBD2, goes unchecked for lack of DNA. The length of the CDR3 is 18 residues. The germline CDR1 and CDR2 sequences are SGDLS and YYNGEE. CDR3 protein: CASSPSDLWLAAKNIQYF.